The 3 T cell receptor beta chains in this list originate from one sample, sequenced in a study of shared clonotypes between healthy human individuals. Repertoires were generated with immunoSEQ multiplex PCR, while TCRdb's copy carries only in-frame clones and drops some. The table lists some 1.5 million clones, nearly 99% of them singletons. What was sequenced was naive CD4+ T cells sorted from blood. This sample's subset: CD45RA+ positively selected. The receptors shown here come from a man aged 25 to 40 in good health.

This chain connects TRBV5-6 to TRBJ1-1; 8 positions agree with TRBD1. V shed 4 bases and J 4 bases; nucleotides not matched to a gene: 9. Per the germline V gene, CDR1 is SGHDT and CDR2 is YYEEEE. This CDR3 has 15 amino acids. CDR3 amino acids: CASSLRQGLVTEAFF. The DNA for the CDR3 is TGTGCCAGCAGCCTAAGACAGGGGTTGGTCACTGAAGCTTTCTTT.

The chain uses TRBV4-1 and TRBJ2-1; D may be TRBD1 or TRBD2 (5 bases each). The V end was cut by 1 base, the J end by 6 bases, with 13 bases between. The CDR3 contains 15 residues. The germline gives CDR1 MGHRA, CDR2 YSYEKL. The CDR3: CASSQVHIGANEQFF. The CDR3 nucleotides are TGCGCCAGCAGCCAAGTTCACATCGGGGCCAATGAGCAGTTCTTC.

The J gene is TRBJ1-5, the V gene TRBV6-5; no firm D call. V was shortened by 6 bases and J by 6 bases, with 12 bases between the two germline ends. The CDR3 totals 13 residues. Germline V lookup: CDR1 MNHEY, CDR2 SVGAGI. The CDR3 sequence: CASSPSRVQPQHF. Written as DNA, the CDR3 is TGTGCCAGCAGCCCCAGTAGGGTTCAGCCCCAGCATTTT.